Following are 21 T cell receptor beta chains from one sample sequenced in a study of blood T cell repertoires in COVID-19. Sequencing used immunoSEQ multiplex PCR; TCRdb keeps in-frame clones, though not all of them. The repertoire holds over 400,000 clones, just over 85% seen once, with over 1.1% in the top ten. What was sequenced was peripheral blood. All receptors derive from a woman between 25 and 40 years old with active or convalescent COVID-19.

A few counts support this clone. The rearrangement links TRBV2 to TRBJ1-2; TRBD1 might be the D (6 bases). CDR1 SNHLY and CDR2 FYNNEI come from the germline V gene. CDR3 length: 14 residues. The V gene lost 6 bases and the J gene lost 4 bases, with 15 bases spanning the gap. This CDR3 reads CASRGTTGIYGYTF. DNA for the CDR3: TGTGCCAGCAGGGGAACCACAGGGATCTATGGCTACACCTTC.

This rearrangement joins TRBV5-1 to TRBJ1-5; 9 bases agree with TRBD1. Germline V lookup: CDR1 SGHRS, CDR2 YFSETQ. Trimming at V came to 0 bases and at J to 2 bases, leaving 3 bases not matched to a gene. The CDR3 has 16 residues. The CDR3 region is CASSLGDREGNQPQHF. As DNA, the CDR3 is TGCGCCAGCAGCTTGGGGGACAGGGAAGGCAATCAGCCCCAGCATTTT. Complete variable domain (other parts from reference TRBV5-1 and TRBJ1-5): KAGVTQTPRYLIKTRGQQVTLSCSPISGHRSVSWYQQTPGQGLQFLFEYFSETQRNKGNFPGRFSGRQFSNSRSEMNVSTLELGDSALYLCASSLGDREGNQPQHFGDGTRLSIL.

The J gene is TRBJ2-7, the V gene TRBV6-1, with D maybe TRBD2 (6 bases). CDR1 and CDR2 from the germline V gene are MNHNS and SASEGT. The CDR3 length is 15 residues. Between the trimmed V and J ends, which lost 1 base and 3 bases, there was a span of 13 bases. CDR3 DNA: TGTGCCAGCAGTGAAGGGGACTCTGCAGTCTACGAGCAGTACTTC. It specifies CASSEGDSAVYEQYF.

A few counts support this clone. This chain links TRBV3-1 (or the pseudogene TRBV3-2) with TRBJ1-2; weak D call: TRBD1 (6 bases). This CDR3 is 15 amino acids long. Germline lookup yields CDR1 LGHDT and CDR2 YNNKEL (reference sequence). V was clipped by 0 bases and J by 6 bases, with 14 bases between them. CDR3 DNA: TGTGCCAGCAGCCAAGAACCCTCAACAGGGAATGGCTACACCTTC. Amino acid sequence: CASSQEPSTGNGYTF.

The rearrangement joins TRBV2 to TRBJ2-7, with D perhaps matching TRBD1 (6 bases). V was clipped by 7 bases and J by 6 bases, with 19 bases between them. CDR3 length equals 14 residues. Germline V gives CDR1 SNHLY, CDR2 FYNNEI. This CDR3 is CASNLGGQSIEQYF. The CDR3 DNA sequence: TGTGCCAGCAATTTAGGTGGACAGAGTATCGAGCAGTACTTC.

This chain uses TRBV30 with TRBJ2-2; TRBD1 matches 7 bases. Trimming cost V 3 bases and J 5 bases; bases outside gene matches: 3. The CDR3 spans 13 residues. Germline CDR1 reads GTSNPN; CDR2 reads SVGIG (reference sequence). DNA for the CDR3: TGTGCCTGGAGGAGGGGGCAAACCGGGGAGCTGTTTTTT. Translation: CAWRRGQTGELFF. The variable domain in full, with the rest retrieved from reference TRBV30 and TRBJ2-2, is SQTIHQWPATLVQPVGSPLSLECTVEGTSNPNLYWYRQAAGRGLQLLFYSVGIGQISSEVPQNLSASRPQDRQFILSSKKLLLSDSGFYLCAWRRGQTGELFFGEGSRLTVL.

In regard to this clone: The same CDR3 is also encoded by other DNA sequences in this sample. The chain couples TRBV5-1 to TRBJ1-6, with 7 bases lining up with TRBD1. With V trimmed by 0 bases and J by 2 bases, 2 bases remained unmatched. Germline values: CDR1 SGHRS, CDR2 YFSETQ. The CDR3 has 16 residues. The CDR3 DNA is TGCGCCAGCAGCTTGGCAGGGACAGCCTATAATTCACCCCTCCACTTT. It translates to CASSLAGTAYNSPLHF.

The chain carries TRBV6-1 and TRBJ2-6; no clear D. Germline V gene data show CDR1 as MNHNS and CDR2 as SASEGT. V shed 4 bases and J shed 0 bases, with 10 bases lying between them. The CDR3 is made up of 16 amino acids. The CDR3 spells CASSVNSNSGANVLTF. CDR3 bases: TGTGCCAGCAGTGTGAACAGCAACTCTGGGGCCAACGTCCTGACTTTC.

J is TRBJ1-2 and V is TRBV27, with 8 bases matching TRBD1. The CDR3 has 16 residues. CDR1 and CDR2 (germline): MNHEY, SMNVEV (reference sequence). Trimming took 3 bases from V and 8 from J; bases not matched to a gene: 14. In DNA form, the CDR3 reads TGTGCCAGCAGTTTGGGCCAGGGCCAGGGGGCGAGGGGCTACACCTTC. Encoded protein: CASSLGQGQGARGYTF.

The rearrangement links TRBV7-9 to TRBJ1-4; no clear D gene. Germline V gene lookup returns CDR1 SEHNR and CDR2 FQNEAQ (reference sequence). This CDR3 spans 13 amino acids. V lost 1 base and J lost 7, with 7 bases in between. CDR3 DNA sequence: TGTGCCAGCAGCTTAGACTTTGGTGAAAAACTGTTTTTT. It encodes CASSLDFGEKLFF.

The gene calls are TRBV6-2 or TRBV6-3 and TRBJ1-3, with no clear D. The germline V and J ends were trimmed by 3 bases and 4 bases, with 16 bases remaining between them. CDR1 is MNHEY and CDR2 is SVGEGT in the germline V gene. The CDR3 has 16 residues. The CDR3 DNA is TGTGCCAGCAGTTATAATTCCGTGCCGGTAGGAAACACCATATATTTT. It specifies CASSYNSVPVGNTIYF.

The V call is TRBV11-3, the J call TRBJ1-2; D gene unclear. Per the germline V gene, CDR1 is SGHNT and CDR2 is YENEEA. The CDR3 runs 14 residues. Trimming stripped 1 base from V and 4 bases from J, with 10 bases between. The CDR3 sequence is CASSLGEIRYGYTF. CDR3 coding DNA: TGTGCCAGCAGCTTAGGAGAGATACGCTATGGCTACACCTTC.

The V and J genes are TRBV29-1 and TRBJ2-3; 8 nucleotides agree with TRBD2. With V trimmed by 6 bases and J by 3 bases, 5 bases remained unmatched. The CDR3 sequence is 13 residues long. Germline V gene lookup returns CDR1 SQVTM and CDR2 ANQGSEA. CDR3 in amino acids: CSVRLASTDTQYF. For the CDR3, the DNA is TGCAGCGTGCGACTAGCGTCGACAGATACGCAGTATTTT.

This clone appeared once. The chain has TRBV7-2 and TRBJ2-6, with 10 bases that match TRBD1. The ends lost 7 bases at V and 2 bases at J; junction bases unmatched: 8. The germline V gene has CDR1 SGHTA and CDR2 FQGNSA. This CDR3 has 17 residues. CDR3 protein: CASTEDRGLPGANVLTF. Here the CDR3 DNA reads TGTGCCAGCACCGAAGACAGGGGGCTTCCTGGGGCCAACGTCCTGACTTTC.

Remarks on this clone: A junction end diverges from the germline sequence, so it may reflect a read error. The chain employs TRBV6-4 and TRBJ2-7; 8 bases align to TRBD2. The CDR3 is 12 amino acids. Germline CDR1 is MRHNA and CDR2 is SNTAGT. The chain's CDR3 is CASSAPLAGLHF. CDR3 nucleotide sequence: TGTGCCAGCAGCGCCCCCCTAGCGGGTCTGCACTTC.

The CDR3 is CAISDLSSPSGSFGEQYF. CDR3 DNA sequence: TGTGCCATCAGCGACTTATCAAGTCCTAGCGGGAGCTTTGGGGAGCAGTACTTC. This chain connects TRBV10-3 to TRBJ2-7; 10 nucleotides match TRBD2. The germline V gene has CDR1 ENHRY and CDR2 SYGVKD. J was trimmed by 7 bases and V by 6 bases; bases with no gene match: 21. The CDR3 length is 18 residues.

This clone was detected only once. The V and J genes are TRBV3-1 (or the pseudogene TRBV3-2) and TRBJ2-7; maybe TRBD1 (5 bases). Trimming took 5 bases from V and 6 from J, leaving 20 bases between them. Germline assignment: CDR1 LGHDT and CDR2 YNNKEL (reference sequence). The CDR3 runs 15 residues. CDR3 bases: TGTGCCAGCAGCTTTAGGGGCGCCCCGTACGGCGAGCAGTACTTC. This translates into CASSFRGAPYGEQYF.

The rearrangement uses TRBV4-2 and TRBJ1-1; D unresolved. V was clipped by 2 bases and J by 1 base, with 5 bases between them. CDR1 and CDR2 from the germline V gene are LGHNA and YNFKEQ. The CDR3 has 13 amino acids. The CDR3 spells CASSQLSNTEAFF. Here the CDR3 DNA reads TGTGCCAGCAGCCAACTGTCGAACACTGAAGCTTTCTTT.

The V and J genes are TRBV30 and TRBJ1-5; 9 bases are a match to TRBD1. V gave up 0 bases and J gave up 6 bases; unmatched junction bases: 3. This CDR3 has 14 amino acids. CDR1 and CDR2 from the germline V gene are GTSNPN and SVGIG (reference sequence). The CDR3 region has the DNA TGTGCCTGGAGTGTGGGACAGGGCTTTCAGCCCCAGCATTTT. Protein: CAWSVGQGFQPQHF.

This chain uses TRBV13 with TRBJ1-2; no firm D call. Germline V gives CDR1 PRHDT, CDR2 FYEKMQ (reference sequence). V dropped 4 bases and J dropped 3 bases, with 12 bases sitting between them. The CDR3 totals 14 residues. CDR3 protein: CASSSGLGDYGYTF. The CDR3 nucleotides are TGTGCCAGCAGCTCGGGTCTGGGAGACTATGGCTACACCTTC.

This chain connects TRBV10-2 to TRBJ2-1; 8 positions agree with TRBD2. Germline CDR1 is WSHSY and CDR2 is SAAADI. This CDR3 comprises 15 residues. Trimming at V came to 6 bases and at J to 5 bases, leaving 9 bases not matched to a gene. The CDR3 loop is CASSNSGKRHNEQFF. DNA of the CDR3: TGCGCCAGCAGCAATAGCGGGAAACGGCACAATGAGCAGTTCTTC.